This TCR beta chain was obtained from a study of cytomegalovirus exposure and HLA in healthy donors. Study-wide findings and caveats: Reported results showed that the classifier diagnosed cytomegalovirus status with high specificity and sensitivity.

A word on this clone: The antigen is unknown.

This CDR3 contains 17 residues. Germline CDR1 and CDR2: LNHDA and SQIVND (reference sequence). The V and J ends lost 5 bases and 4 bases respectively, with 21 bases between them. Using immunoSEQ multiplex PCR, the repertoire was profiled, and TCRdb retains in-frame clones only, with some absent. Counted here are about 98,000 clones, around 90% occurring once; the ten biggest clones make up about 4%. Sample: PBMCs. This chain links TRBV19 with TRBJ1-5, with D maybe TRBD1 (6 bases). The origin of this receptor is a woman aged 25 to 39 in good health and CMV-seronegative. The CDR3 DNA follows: TGTGCCAGTAGTCCGACAGGCTCCCGGGCCCTTAATCAGCCCCAGCATTTT. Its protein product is CASSPTGSRALNQPQHF.